Below are 22 T cell receptor beta chains sequenced from a single sample in a study of read filtering for tumor transcriptome and immune sequencing. From approximately 430 ng of RNA, a library with molecular barcoded alpha/delta and beta/gamma adaptors was made. TCRdb itself ran the reads through MiXCR, one entry per CDR3 protein. The sample lists approximately 61,000 distinct CDR3 sequences; roughly a fifth were seen once. The sample was a population of CD138-negative cells sorted from bone marrow. The receptors originated from a donor at least 40 years old with multiple myeloma.

This clonotype occurred many times. This chain uses TRBV27 with TRBJ2-1, with TRBD1 matching 9 bases. V lost 6 bases and J lost 2; bases outside the gene matches: 8. CDR3 length equals 16 residues. Germline V gene data show CDR1 as MNHEY and CDR2 as SMNVEV (reference sequence). CDR3 sequence (DNA): TGTGCCAGCAGATCATCTAGACAGGGGGCCTACAATGAGCAGTTCTTC. Translation gives CASRSSRQGAYNEQFF.

This clonotype appeared many times. The chain employs TRBV12-3 or TRBV12-4 and TRBJ2-1, with 7 bases identical to TRBD1. The CDR3 length is 13 residues. V lost 7 bases and J lost 6; bases outside the gene matches: 6. The CDR3, as DNA: TGTGCCAGCAATAAGGGACAGCGCAATGAGCAGTTCTTC. It encodes CASNKGQRNEQFF.

Ten or more counts support this clonotype. The CDR3 loop is CASSQMIDGQTSKYEQYF. CDR3 nucleotide sequence: TGCGCCAGCAGTCAAATGATAGACGGACAGACGAGCAAGTACGAGCAGTACTTC. The J gene is TRBJ2-7, the V gene TRBV23-1, with a possible D match to TRBD1 (6 bases). TRBV23-1 is labeled an ORF, and its function is uncertain. CDR3 length: 18 amino acids. V shed 2 bases and J shed 4 bases, with 24 bases lying between them.

This clonotype has ten or more counts. This chain links TRBV29-1 with TRBJ2-7; D unresolved. This CDR3 contains 13 residues. Germline CDR1 is SQVTM and CDR2 is ANQGSEA. Trimming pared 3 bases from V and 2 bases from J, leaving 11 bases between. This CDR3 reads CSVELLGPYEQYF. The CDR3 DNA reads TGCAGCGTTGAGCTCCTAGGCCCCTACGAGCAGTACTTC.

Concerning this clonotype: This may be a read error, as it is one base from a much larger clone. The chain combines TRBV11-3 with TRBJ2-2; D remains ambiguous. The CDR3 has 15 amino acids. V was cut by 5 bases and J by 0 bases, with 10 bases left in between. The germline gives CDR1 SGHNT, CDR2 YENEEA. CDR3 bases: TGTGCCAGCAGCCCCTGCAGGACGAACACCGGGGAGCTGTTTTTT. Protein: CASSPCRTNTGELFF.

This clonotype was detected many times. The chain has TRBV14 and TRBJ1-2, with 11 bases lining up with TRBD1. CDR1 SGHDN and CDR2 FVKESK come from the germline V gene. Trimming at V came to 6 bases and at J to 7 bases, leaving 7 bases not matched to a gene. The CDR3 is made up of 14 amino acids. CDR3 loop: CASSPGQGAPGYTF. The CDR3, as DNA: TGTGCCAGCAGTCCTGGACAGGGGGCGCCTGGCTACACCTTC.

This clonotype was counted at least ten times. This rearrangement joins TRBV20-1 to TRBJ2-7; TRBD2 agrees at 9 bases. CDR1 and CDR2 from the germline V gene are DFQATT and SNEGSKA (reference sequence). With 3 bases clipped from V and 4 bases from J, the junction kept 4 bases outside the gene matches. CDR3 length equals 13 residues. CDR3 DNA: TGCAGTGCTAGCCCAGCGGGAGGTTACGAGCAGTACTTC. It yields the protein CSASPAGGYEQYF.

This clonotype came up many times. One junction end disagrees with the germline gene, perhaps due to a read error. V and J are TRBV11-2 and TRBJ2-3; 9 bases are shared with TRBD1. Germline V gene lookup returns CDR1 SGHAT and CDR2 FQNNGV. The CDR3 spans 17 residues. CDR3 sequence: CASSATGGYSGTNTQYF. For the CDR3, the DNA is TGTGCCAGCAGCGCTACAGGGGGCTATTCGGGCACAAATACGCAGTATTTT.

This clonotype appeared many times. The chain carries TRBV6-4 and TRBJ1-1, with no clear D. The V gene lost 2 bases and the J gene lost 8 bases, with 9 bases spanning the gap. The germline V gene encodes CDR1 MRHNA and CDR2 SNTAGT. The CDR3 is made up of 12 amino acids. CDR3 protein: CASSDRVGEAFF. For the CDR3, the DNA is TGTGCCAGCAGTGACAGGGTTGGAGAAGCTTTCTTT.

This clonotype has at least ten counts. At one end the junction does not follow the germline gene, possibly because of a read error. The chain employs TRBV7-7 and TRBJ2-5, with a tentative D call TRBD1 (6 bases). Germline CDR1 SSHAT, CDR2 FNYEAQ (reference sequence). The CDR3 spans 16 residues. In DNA form, the CDR3 reads TGTGCTAGCAGCTTAAATCCGACAGGCTCCCAAGAGACCCAGTACTTC. Its protein is CASSLNPTGSQETQYF. Full variable domain (remainder filled in from reference TRBV7-7 and TRBJ2-5): GAGVSQSPRYKVTKRGQDVTLRCDPISSHATLYWYQQALGQGPEFLTYFNYEAQPDKSGLPSDRFSAERPEGSISTLTIQRTEQRDSAMYRCASSLNPTGSQETQYFGPGTRLLVL.

J is TRBJ1-1 and V is TRBV10-3; 7 bases agree with TRBD1. With 4 bases clipped from V and 1 base from J, the junction kept 3 bases outside the gene matches. CDR1 is ENHRY, CDR2 SYGVKD, per germline. This CDR3 region has 14 residues. In nucleotides, the CDR3 is TGTGCCATCAGTGCCAGGGGGGGGAACACTGAAGCTTTCTTT. Residues: CAISARGGNTEAFF.

This clonotype ranks as medium-sized (0.01 to 0.1%). The chain combines TRBV6-4 with TRBJ2-1; a possible D gene is TRBD2 (7 bases). The CDR3 totals 16 residues. The V end was cut by 3 bases, the J end by 8 bases, with 20 bases between. Germline CDR1 is MRHNA and CDR2 is SNTAGT. The CDR3: CASSEVSGGAAHEQFF. The CDR3 coding sequence is TGTGCCAGCAGTGAGGTTTCGGGGGGCGCGGCCCATGAGCAGTTCTTC.

This clonotype was counted many times. The V and J genes are TRBV29-1 and TRBJ2-1; perhaps TRBD1 as D (6 bases). CDR1 and CDR2 (germline): SQVTM, ANQGSEA. The V end was cut by 3 bases, the J end by 0 bases, with 9 bases between. The CDR3 has 14 amino acids. The CDR3: CSVEGHSSYNEQFF. CDR3 sequence (DNA): TGCAGCGTTGAGGGACATAGCTCCTACAATGAGCAGTTCTTC.

This chain joins TRBV28 and TRBJ2-3; 8 bases line up with TRBD2. V was clipped by 5 bases and J by 2 bases; unmatched bases: 12. Looked up from germline, CDR1 is MDHEN and CDR2 is SYDVKM. The CDR3 runs to 17 residues. The CDR3 sequence: CASSGWGAGGLTDTQYF. The CDR3, as DNA: TGTGCCAGCAGTGGTTGGGGGGCGGGGGGCCTCACAGATACGCAGTATTTT.

This clonotype was counted at least ten times. The CDR3 sequence is CASSLATSYRSYNEQFF. The CDR3 nucleotides read TGTGCCAGCAGCTTAGCGACAAGTTACCGCTCCTACAATGAGCAGTTCTTC. The chain has TRBV7-2 and TRBJ2-1; D unclear. The germline V gene has CDR1 SGHTA and CDR2 FQGNSA. Trimming pared 0 bases from V and 0 bases from J, leaving 12 bases between. The CDR3 spans 17 residues.

Notes on this clonotype: It may be a read error: a sequence one base away is much more abundant. The J gene is TRBJ1-6, the V gene TRBV20-1; the D gene is possibly TRBD1 (5 bases). Germline V gene lookup returns CDR1 DFQATT and CDR2 SNEGSKA (reference sequence). The CDR3 sequence is 14 residues long. V dropped 5 bases and J dropped 7 bases, with 15 bases sitting between them. In DNA form, the CDR3 reads TGCAGTGCTCCCTCCGAGACAGCCAATTCACCCCTCCACTTT. Translating gives CSAPSETANSPLHF.

This clonotype was counted ten times or more. The chain carries TRBV7-9 and TRBJ2-7; 13 bases are a match to TRBD2. Unmatched junction bases numbered 3, after V lost 5 bases and J lost 2 bases. Germline CDR1 reads SEHNR; CDR2 reads FQNEAQ (reference sequence). The CDR3 contains 15 residues. The CDR3 here is CASSPGLAGAYEQYF. Written as DNA, the CDR3 is TGTGCCAGCAGCCCCGGACTAGCGGGAGCCTACGAGCAGTACTTC.

This clonotype was recorded many times. V gene TRBV29-1 combines with J gene TRBJ2-2; D is uncertain. The CDR3 runs 11 residues. V shed 4 bases and J shed 2 bases, with 2 bases lying between them. CDR1 is SQVTM and CDR2 is ANQGSEA in the germline V gene. The DNA for the CDR3 is TGCAGCGTTGCAAACACCGGGGAGCTGTTTTTT. Residues: CSVANTGELFF.

This clonotype was seen more than once but under ten times. The chain combines TRBV5-1 with TRBJ2-5, with TRBD1 as a possible D gene (6 bases). Trimming shortened V by 0 bases and J by 6 bases, and 12 bases separated the two germline ends. Germline V gives CDR1 SGHRS, CDR2 YFSETQ. The CDR3 is 14 amino acids. CDR3 bases: TGCGCCAGCAGCTTGGATGTGGGGGCGAAGACCCAGTACTTC. Its protein is CASSLDVGAKTQYF.

The table lists this clonotype with a few counts. The CDR3 loop reads CASSHGVGYEQFF. CDR3 sequence (DNA): TGTGCCAGCAGCCATGGAGTGGGTTATGAGCAGTTCTTC. V gene TRBV7-3 combines with J gene TRBJ2-1; unclear D gene. The CDR3 sequence is 13 residues long. Trimming took off 5 bases at V and 8 bases at J, with 13 bases between the two ends. CDR1 is SGHTA and CDR2 is FQGTGA in the germline V gene.

This clonotype has just one count. This clone may be a read error of a much larger clone one base away. It is likely a read error, because the conserved phenylalanine at the end of the CDR3 is missing. The J gene is TRBJ2-3, the V gene TRBV28, with TRBD2 matching 8 bases. This CDR3 has 15 amino acids. Trimming removed 1 base from V and 7 bases from J; junction bases left unmatched: 7. Germline assignment: CDR1 MDHEN and CDR2 SYDVKM. The DNA of the CDR3 is TGTGCCAGCAGTTTATCGGCTAGCGGGCGGCATACGCAGTATCTT. Protein sequence: CASSLSASGRHTQYL.

Many counts were recorded for this clonotype. The chain combines TRBV11-2 with TRBJ1-4; D ambiguous. Per the germline V gene, CDR1 is SGHAT and CDR2 is FQNNGV. The V end was cut by 3 bases, the J end by 11 bases, with 10 bases between. The CDR3 totals 12 residues. CDR3 sequence reads: CASSFAQAKLFF. The CDR3, as DNA: TGTGCCAGCAGCTTCGCCCAGGCTAAACTGTTTTTT.